These 15 T cell receptor beta chains share one sample of origin, sequenced in a study of T cell responses to AZD1222 COVID-19 vaccine (dated by TCRdb to the early 2020s). Read against the paper, the sample's time point label means: baseline before first vaccination. The method behind the library was the immunoSEQ multiplex PCR assay. This is the immuneACCESS table as TCRdb keeps it, with only in-frame sequences that have V and J called. A part of the clones is gone; compared with another copy, unresolved V genes explain less than half, and the rest is unexplained. Counted in this sample were nearly 110,000 clones; around 89% of them appeared once. The ten top clones hold approximately 7% of the sample. The sample was peripheral blood, taken on day 0 of AZD1222 vaccination. Receptor source: an adult in good health.

V usage is TRBV9 and J usage is TRBJ2-2; 7 bases fit TRBD2. This CDR3 contains 14 residues. Germline CDR1 is SGDLS and CDR2 is YYNGEE. The V segment lost 7 bases and the J segment 3 bases; nucleotides outside the gene matches: 6. The CDR3 DNA reads TGTGCCAGCCGGGGAGGGCTTTACACCGGGGAGCTGTTTTTT. This codes for CASRGGLYTGELFF.

V gene TRBV12-3 or TRBV12-4 combines with J gene TRBJ1-6, with D tentatively TRBD1 (5 bases). The V gene lost 6 bases and the J gene lost 8 bases, with 11 bases spanning the gap. The CDR3 contains 13 residues. This chain's CDR3 is CASRGRGDSPLHF. The CDR3 DNA sequence: TGTGCCAGCAGGGGTCGGGGCGATTCACCCCTCCACTTT.

The rearrangement links TRBV20-1 to TRBJ1-2; D gene uncertain. Per germline, CDR1 DFQATT and CDR2 SNEGSKA (reference sequence). V was cut by 3 bases and J by 4 bases, with 6 bases left in between. CDR3 length equals 11 residues. Here the CDR3 DNA reads TGCAGTGCTAGCGACACCTATGGCTACACCTTC. Translating it yields CSASDTYGYTF.

The chain links TRBV7-2 to TRBJ2-1; the match to TRBD2 covers 8 bases. With V trimmed by 6 bases and J by 6 bases, 10 bases remained unmatched. The CDR3 sequence is 15 residues long. Looked up from germline, CDR1 is SGHTA and CDR2 is FQGNSA. CDR3 amino acids: CASSSNRGRFNEQFF. The CDR3 coding sequence is TGTGCCAGCAGTTCAAACCGCGGGAGGTTCAATGAGCAGTTCTTC.

This rearrangement joins TRBV11-1 to TRBJ2-1; the match to TRBD2 covers 8 bases. Germline lookup yields CDR1 SGHAT and CDR2 FQDESV (reference sequence). CDR3 size: 17 residues. Trimming cost V 0 bases and J 1 base; bases outside gene matches: 5. The CDR3 spells CASSLAPGTRSYNEQFF. The CDR3 DNA is TGTGCCAGCAGCTTAGCACCCGGGACTAGGTCCTACAATGAGCAGTTCTTC.

V is TRBV29-1 and J is TRBJ2-2; D not certain. This CDR3 has 12 amino acids. The ends were cut back, 4 bases at V and 4 bases at J, with 7 bases in the middle. CDR1 and CDR2 from the germline V gene are SQVTM and ANQGSEA. CDR3 region: CSVGIFTGELFF. The CDR3 nucleotides read TGCAGCGTTGGAATTTTCACCGGGGAGCTGTTTTTT.

The rearrangement joins TRBV18 to TRBJ1-2; D unresolved. The V end was cut by 2 bases, the J end by 0 bases, with 7 bases between. Germline V gene sequence: CDR1 KGHSH, CDR2 LQKENI. This CDR3 spans 14 amino acids. CDR3 DNA: TGTGCCAGCTCACCAAAAGCGGCTAACTATGGCTACACCTTC. Translating it yields CASSPKAANYGYTF. The whole variable domain, remainder taken from reference TRBV18 and TRBJ1-2, is NAGVMQNPRHLVRRRGQEARLRCSPMKGHSHVYWYRQLPEEGLKFMVYLQKENIIDESGMPKERFSAEFPKEGPSILRIQQVVRGDSAAYFCASSPKAANYGYTFGSGTRLTVV.

The chain has TRBV28 and TRBJ1-5, with a weak D call TRBD1 (6 bases). The V end lost 6 bases, the J end lost 4 bases, and 19 bases lay between the germline ends. The CDR3 length is 16 residues. The germline V gene encodes CDR1 MDHEN and CDR2 SYDVKM. CDR3 bases: TGTGCCAGCAGACTTACAACGGGACAAAATAATCAGCCCCAGCATTTT. It encodes CASRLTTGQNNQPQHF.

V and J are TRBV7-9 and TRBJ2-2; D is undetermined. The CDR3 spans 16 residues. Germline V lookup: CDR1 SEHNR, CDR2 FQNEAQ (reference sequence). Trimming took off 1 base at V and 5 bases at J, with 14 bases between the two ends. DNA for the CDR3: TGTGCCAGCAGCTTAGGGGGAAAGTCACAAACCGGGGAGCTGTTTTTT. Translating gives CASSLGGKSQTGELFF.

This chain uses TRBV5-1 with TRBJ1-2; D is possibly TRBD1 (5 bases). This CDR3 is built from 15 residues. Germline lookup yields CDR1 SGHRS and CDR2 YFSETQ. V lost 1 base to trimming and J lost 4 bases, with 14 bases between them. The CDR3 bases are TGCGCCAGCAGCTTGTCCGGGGCATCTACCTATGGCTACACCTTC. It specifies CASSLSGASTYGYTF.

CDR3 coding DNA: TGTGCCAGCGTACAGGGAAGCGGGATCTACACCTTC. This encodes CASVQGSGIYTF. V and J are TRBV6-5 and TRBJ1-2; D is possibly TRBD1 (6 bases). This CDR3 spans 12 amino acids. Germline CDR1 reads MNHEY; CDR2 reads SVGAGI. Trimming stripped 8 bases from V and 10 bases from J, with 17 bases between.

J is TRBJ2-7 and V is TRBV7-2, with TRBD2 as a possible D gene (6 bases). The V and J ends lost 5 bases and 2 bases respectively, with 16 bases between them. Germline CDR1 SGHTA, CDR2 FQGNSA. The CDR3 is 15 amino acids. CDR3 residues: CASSPPASAAYEQYF. The CDR3 DNA reads TGTGCCAGCAGCCCACCGGCTAGCGCGGCCTACGAGCAGTACTTC.

In its sample, this clone was seen once. The gene calls are TRBV19 and TRBJ1-5; the D gene is possibly TRBD1 (6 bases). V was pared by 3 bases and J by 3 bases, with 9 bases between. This CDR3 is built from 14 residues. The germline V gene has CDR1 LNHDA and CDR2 SQIVND (reference sequence). The CDR3 here is CASSINRDNQPQHF. The DNA for the CDR3 is TGTGCCAGTAGTATCAACAGGGACAATCAGCCCCAGCATTTT.

J is TRBJ1-2 and V is TRBV27; 7 nucleotides agree with TRBD1. J gave up 5 bases and V 5 bases, and 2 bases lay outside the gene matches. The CDR3 totals 12 residues. Germline values: CDR1 MNHEY, CDR2 SMNVEV (reference sequence). CDR3 nucleotides: TGTGCCAGCAGTCCGACAGGGTATGGCTACACCTTC. This codes for CASSPTGYGYTF.

The genes are TRBV28 and TRBJ1-5; TRBD1 matches at 7 bases. The CDR3 has 14 amino acids. The J segment lost 5 bases and the V segment lost 5 bases, leaving 6 bases of the junction unmatched. Germline V CDR1 and CDR2: MDHEN, SYDVKM. As DNA, the CDR3 is TGTGCCAGCAGTCGGGACAGTTCATATCAGCCCCAGCATTTT. Protein: CASSRDSSYQPQHF.